The entry below gives a single T cell receptor beta chain sequence along with its context. The target antigen is unknown. The sample belongs to a study of T cell responses to AZD1222 COVID-19 vaccine. General study points: Baseline seropositivity characterized only six AZD1222 recipients. Among vaccine-associated CD4 TCRs, coverage spanned spike, with dominance at 160-218 and 743-854.

CDR1 is SGHNT, CDR2 YENEEA, per germline. V lost 0 bases and J 5 bases, leaving 19 bases between the germline ends. The CDR3 extends over 18 amino acids. Assay used: immunoSEQ multiplex PCR; TCRdb lists only in-frame clones, some missing. The sample carries 95,000 to 150,000 clones, roughly 92% recorded once. This TCR was sampled from an adult in good health. The specimen was peripheral blood, collected on day 0 of AZD1222 vaccination. This rearrangement joins TRBV11-3 to TRBJ2-2; D remains unclear. The CDR3 nucleotides are TGTGCCAGCAGCTTAGATCTAGGCAGCAGTCCCCTTACCGGGGAGCTGTTTTTT. This sequence encodes CASSLDLGSSPLTGELFF.